This paragraph reports one T cell receptor beta chain. Its cognate antigen is unknown. CDR3 size: 15 residues. From germline, CDR1 is MNHEY and CDR2 SVGEGT. V lost 1 base, J lost 2 bases, and 5 bases stayed unmatched. The data belong to a study of T cell repertoires in cytomegalovirus infection. About the research overall: The authors relied on CMV epitopes, both recently identified HLA-C-restricted and well-studied HLA-B-restricted.

MiXCR, applied by TCRdb to the reads, yields one record per CDR3 protein. The data show about 310,000 distinct CDR3 sequences, approximately 25% seen once. The study's findings and limits: HLA-C-restricted CMV clonotypes gave the most frequent clonotype in two of eight donors.

The chain combines TRBV6-2 or TRBV6-3 with TRBJ2-7; 7 bases align to TRBD2. This sample comprised cultured PBMCs, obtained from culture after CMV antigen stimulation. This clonotype originated in a human donor in good health (CMV status not recorded). Some clones in this sample may be carry-over from other donors' samples. This CDR3 is CASSYLTSKTYEQYF. In nucleotides, the CDR3 is TGTGCCAGCAGTTACTTGACTAGCAAAACCTACGAGCAGTACTTC.